Below, 32 T cell receptor beta chains from the same sample are listed, as sequenced in a study of blood T cell repertoires in COVID-19. Here immunoSEQ multiplex PCR was the method, and the copy in TCRdb shows in-frame clones only, minus some. The repertoire holds 130,000 or so clones, with 88% as singletons. The sample taken for sequencing was peripheral blood. These receptor sequences come from a human donor in a cohort sampled during active COVID-19.

J is TRBJ2-1 and V is TRBV10-3; 13 positions match TRBD2. The CDR3 spans 17 residues. Germline-derived CDR1 and CDR2 are ENHRY and SYGVKD. After removal of 5 bases from V and 7 bases from J, the junction contained 11 bases not matched to a gene. Here the CDR3 reads CAISSSIGTSGVNEQFF. CDR3 coding DNA: TGTGCCATCAGTTCGTCCATCGGGACTAGCGGGGTAAATGAGCAGTTCTTC.

The rearrangement uses TRBV6-5 and TRBJ1-1; 10 positions match TRBD1. CDR1 is MNHEY and CDR2 is SVGAGI in the germline V gene. Trimming cost V 9 bases and J 9 bases; bases outside gene matches: 10. CDR3 length: 13 residues. The CDR3 DNA reads as TGTGCCAGTACGGGACAGGGGACGATGAAAGCTTTCTTT. Its protein product is CASTGQGTMKAFF.

About this clone itself: The sample contains more than one DNA sequence encoding this CDR3. The rearrangement links TRBV4-1 to TRBJ2-5, with 11 bases that match TRBD2. Germline trimming cut 1 base from V and 4 bases from J; bases unmatched to any gene: 5. Germline V lookup: CDR1 MGHRA, CDR2 YSYEKL. The CDR3 is 16 residues long. DNA for the CDR3: TGCGCCAGCAGCCAAGCTAGCGGGAGGCCCGGAGAGACCCAGTACTTC. It translates to CASSQASGRPGETQYF.

The chain carries TRBV5-1 and TRBJ2-3, with D possibly matching TRBD2 (5 bases). CDR1 SGHRS and CDR2 YFSETQ come from the germline V gene. The CDR3 covers 12 residues. Trimming removed 0 bases at V and 8 bases at J, with 7 bases between. CDR3 bases: TGCGCCAGCAGCTTGGACCGGGGTACGCAGTATTTT. As protein: CASSLDRGTQYF.

The chain links TRBV15 to TRBJ2-1; possible D gene TRBD2, 5 bases. With 1 base removed from V and 2 bases from J, the gap between germline ends came to 9 bases. Germline CDR1 is LNHNV and CDR2 is YYDKDF (reference sequence). CDR3 length equals 15 residues. CDR3 residues: CATSRVPGTYNEQFF. The CDR3 DNA follows: TGTGCCACCAGCAGAGTGCCGGGAACCTACAATGAGCAGTTCTTC.

This sequence joins TRBV30 and TRBJ2-3, with 7 positions matching TRBD1. The CDR3 is 14 amino acids. J gave up 4 bases and V 0 bases, and 4 bases lay outside the gene matches. Germline CDR1 reads GTSNPN; CDR2 reads SVGIG (reference sequence). CDR3 sequence: CAWSVRGGPDTQYF. The CDR3 bases are TGTGCCTGGAGTGTACGAGGGGGCCCAGATACGCAGTATTTT.

This clone was found a few times. The genes are TRBV11-2 and TRBJ2-2, with D possibly matching TRBD1 (5 bases). This CDR3 comprises 16 residues. V shed 0 bases and J shed 3 bases, with 11 bases lying between them. Germline assignment: CDR1 SGHAT and CDR2 FQNNGV. The CDR3 nucleotides read TGTGCCAGCAGCTTAGAGGGGCCTCGATACACCGGGGAGCTGTTTTTT. Amino acids: CASSLEGPRYTGELFF.

This chain's CDR3 is CASLSPGTSGIDEQFF. As DNA, the CDR3 is TGCGCCAGCCTTTCACCCGGGACTAGCGGGATCGATGAGCAGTTCTTC. The J gene is TRBJ2-1, the V gene TRBV10-2; 13 nucleotides align to TRBD2. Germline CDR1 is WSHSY and CDR2 is SAAADI. The CDR3 extends over 16 amino acids. V shed 8 bases, J shed 8 bases, and the junction held 12 bases outside the gene matches.

The count of this clone is one. The rearrangement uses TRBV28 and TRBJ1-5; D is uncertain. Germline loops: CDR1 MDHEN, CDR2 SYDVKM. The CDR3 loop spans 13 amino acids. The V end lost 5 bases, the J end lost 9 bases, and 14 bases lay between the germline ends. DNA for the CDR3: TGTGCCAGCAGTCCGGAGCTTAATGGGCCCCAGCATTTT. This encodes CASSPELNGPQHF.

The chain employs TRBV25-1 and TRBJ1-5; D remains ambiguous. The CDR3 covers 14 residues. The V gene lost 1 base and the J gene lost 4 bases, with 8 bases spanning the gap. Per the germline V gene, CDR1 is MGHDK and CDR2 is SYGVNS. CDR3: CASSESLQNQPQHF. CDR3 nucleotides: TGTGCCAGCAGTGAATCATTACAGAATCAGCCCCAGCATTTT.

The gene calls are TRBV12-3 or TRBV12-4 and TRBJ1-1; tentative D call: TRBD1 (5 bases). The V end lost 6 bases, the J end lost 6 bases, and 14 bases lay between the germline ends. The CDR3 covers 13 residues. This CDR3 is CASRGPTRAEAFF. The CDR3 coding sequence is TGTGCCAGCAGGGGGCCAACTCGGGCTGAAGCTTTCTTT.

Worth noting for this clone: Mismatch with germline at one junction end may stem from a read error. Other DNA variants within this sample encode the same CDR3. The rearrangement joins TRBV7-7 to TRBJ2-2; 10 bases fit TRBD1. The CDR3 has 16 amino acids. Germline lookup yields CDR1 SSHAT and CDR2 FNYEAQ (reference sequence). CDR3 sequence: CASSATGTGVPGELFF. CDR3 DNA sequence: TGTGCTAGCAGCGCGACCGGGACAGGGGTTCCTGGGGAGCTGTTTTTT.

The V and J genes are TRBV4-1 and TRBJ1-5; D is ambiguous. Germline CDR1 is MGHRA and CDR2 is YSYEKL. The ends were cut back, 1 base at V and 11 bases at J, with 15 bases in the middle. The CDR3 extends over 14 amino acids. The CDR3 region has the DNA TGCGCCAGCAGCCAAGCCCGGGAGGCGGGCGCCCAGCATTTT. Amino acid sequence: CASSQAREAGAQHF.

The rearrangement uses TRBV19 and TRBJ1-2; D unclear. The V end was cut by 0 bases, the J end by 8 bases, with 13 bases between. This CDR3 comprises 14 residues. The germline V gene has CDR1 LNHDA and CDR2 SQIVND (reference sequence). This CDR3 is CASSIDLGVGGYTF. In nucleotides, the CDR3 is TGTGCCAGTAGTATAGATCTGGGAGTAGGAGGCTACACCTTC.

The V gene is TRBV5-1, the J gene TRBJ2-3, with 8 bases fitting TRBD2. This CDR3 contains 13 residues. Germline loops: CDR1 SGHRS, CDR2 YFSETQ. J was trimmed by 6 bases and V by 4 bases; bases with no gene match: 4. CDR3 residues: CASSVERGDTQYF. CDR3 DNA: TGCGCCAGCAGCGTCGAGCGGGGGGATACGCAGTATTTT.

The chain carries TRBV18 and TRBJ2-1; 9 positions agree with TRBD2. Germline V gene data show CDR1 as KGHSH and CDR2 as LQKENI. The CDR3 runs 14 residues. V gave up 6 bases and J gave up 9 bases; unmatched junction bases: 9. CDR3 in amino acids: CASSREEGLAEQFF. CDR3 DNA: TGTGCCAGCTCGAGGGAGGAGGGACTAGCTGAGCAGTTCTTC.

The rearrangement uses TRBV6-2 or TRBV6-3 and TRBJ1-5; no clear D gene. This CDR3 comprises 17 residues. Per the germline V gene, CDR1 is MNHEY and CDR2 is SVGEGT. V lost 5 bases to trimming and J lost 0 bases, with 17 bases between them. The CDR3 region is CASSKPQQFYSNQPQHF. The DNA of the CDR3 is TGTGCCAGCAGTAAACCACAGCAGTTTTATAGCAATCAGCCCCAGCATTTT.

V gene TRBV9 combines with J gene TRBJ1-1, with 8 bases that match TRBD1. V trimming: 4 bases; J trimming: 6 bases; junction bases outside the gene matches: 14. The germline CDR1 and CDR2 sequences are SGDLS and YYNGEE. This CDR3 region has 16 residues. CDR3 DNA sequence: TGTGCCAGCAGCCCCAGTCCCGGGACAGGAAAGGCTGAAGCTTTCTTT. As protein: CASSPSPGTGKAEAFF. Complete variable domain (other parts from reference TRBV9 and TRBJ1-1): DSGVTQTPKHLITATGQRVTLRCSPRSGDLSVYWYQQSLDQGLQFLIQYYNGEERAKGNILERFSAQQFPDLHSELNLSSLELGDSALYFCASSPSPGTGKAEAFFGQGTRLTVV.

This clone appeared a single time. The chain couples TRBV7-2 to TRBJ2-2; D not resolved. The CDR3 is 14 residues long. Germline CDR1 is SGHTA and CDR2 is FQGNSA. The V end was cut by 5 bases, the J end by 3 bases, with 10 bases between. The CDR3 coding sequence is TGTGCCAGCAGCAATTCGCAGTACACCGGGGAGCTGTTTTTT. This codes for CASSNSQYTGELFF.

This clone was observed once. The chain carries TRBV28 and TRBJ1-3; D remains unclear. Trimming pared 1 base from V and 0 bases from J, leaving 10 bases between. Looked up from germline, CDR1 is MDHEN and CDR2 is SYDVKM. This CDR3 has 16 residues. Here the CDR3 reads CASSLLPKSSGNTIYF. CDR3 coding DNA: TGTGCCAGCAGTTTATTGCCTAAGAGCTCTGGAAACACCATATATTTT.

The gene calls are TRBV28 and TRBJ1-2; no clear D gene. Germline lookup yields CDR1 MDHEN and CDR2 SYDVKM. With 6 bases removed from V and 5 bases from J, the gap between germline ends came to 4 bases. The CDR3 spans 10 residues. The CDR3 DNA reads TGTGCCAGCAGCCGTTATGGCTACACCTTC. Amino acid sequence: CASSRYGYTF.

This clone is labeled as medium-sized. The chain has TRBV23-1 and TRBJ1-1; 7 nucleotides align to TRBD1. TRBV23-1 is filed as an ORF, its function uncertain. The CDR3 totals 20 residues. After removal of 0 bases from V and 3 bases from J, the junction contained 19 bases not matched to a gene. CDR3 region: CASSQSGRDRGGDRDTEAFF. Written as DNA, the CDR3 is TGCGCCAGCAGTCAATCGGGCCGGGACAGAGGAGGGGATAGGGACACTGAAGCTTTCTTT.

This clone showed up just a few times. The chain has TRBV12-3 or TRBV12-4 and TRBJ2-7; D possibly corresponds to TRBD2 (6 bases). The CDR3 has 13 amino acids. V gave up 1 base and J gave up 3 bases, with 7 bases separating them. The DNA for the CDR3 is TGTGCCAGCAGTTTAGGCGGGGACTACGAGCAGTACTTC. Translating it yields CASSLGGDYEQYF.

The gene calls are TRBV6-6 and TRBJ2-1; D may be TRBD1 (5 bases). The ends were cut back, 0 bases at V and 0 bases at J, with 6 bases in the middle. Looked up from germline, CDR1 is MNHNY and CDR2 is SVGAGI (reference sequence). This CDR3 has 15 amino acids. CDR3 bases: TGTGCCAGCAGTTACTCCACAGGCTCCTACAATGAGCAGTTCTTC. Its translation: CASSYSTGSYNEQFF.

V is TRBV5-4 and J is TRBJ2-1; 8 positions match TRBD2. V lost 6 bases and J lost 4; bases outside the gene matches: 9. The germline V gene has CDR1 SGHNT and CDR2 YYREEE (reference sequence). The CDR3 spans 15 residues. CDR3 DNA sequence: TGTGCCAGCAACCTCTTTGCGGGGGGTTACAATGAGCAGTTCTTC. Its translation is CASNLFAGGYNEQFF.

The chain couples TRBV5-3 to TRBJ2-1; TRBD2 matches 8 bases. TRBV5-3 is identified as an open reading frame with a role that is uncertain. J lost 5 bases, V lost 10 bases, and 11 bases had no gene match. The CDR3 covers 14 residues. CDR3 coding DNA: TGTGCCGCCAGGGCGGGGGGAAGTCACAATGAGCAGTTCTTC. This codes for CAARAGGSHNEQFF.

This clone was picked up one time. The chain is built from TRBV10-3 and TRBJ2-1, with TRBD2 matching 10 bases. Trimming took 2 bases from V and 8 from J; bases not matched to a gene: 12. CDR1 is ENHRY, CDR2 SYGVKD, per germline. The CDR3 is made up of 17 amino acids. The CDR3 sequence is CAISETLAGAGRDEQFF. CDR3 bases: TGTGCCATCAGTGAGACCCTAGCGGGAGCGGGTCGCGATGAGCAGTTCTTC.

The chain links TRBV7-9 to TRBJ2-6, with 12 bases that match TRBD1. This CDR3 spans 17 amino acids. V lost 3 bases, J lost 2 bases, and 2 bases stayed unmatched. In germline, CDR1 is SEHNR, CDR2 FQNEAQ (reference sequence). The DNA of the CDR3 is TGTGCCAGCAGCTTGCGGGACAGGGGGCCTGGGGCCAACGTCCTGACTTTC. Encoded protein: CASSLRDRGPGANVLTF.

DNA for the CDR3: TGTGCCAGCAGAGGGACAGCCGACACTGAAGCTTTCTTT. This encodes CASRGTADTEAFF. This chain links TRBV6-5 with TRBJ1-1, with 7 bases lining up with TRBD1. Trimming at V came to 6 bases and at J to 3 bases, leaving 4 bases not matched to a gene. The CDR3 has 13 amino acids. Germline-derived CDR1 and CDR2 are MNHEY and SVGAGI.

The chain carries TRBV5-4 and TRBJ2-3; possibly TRBD2 for D (5 bases). This CDR3 comprises 15 residues. The V gene's germline CDR1 is SGHNT and CDR2 YYREEE (reference sequence). The V end lost 2 bases, the J end lost 4 bases, and 14 bases lay between the germline ends. CDR3 region: CASSLSLGAADTQYF. The CDR3, as DNA: TGTGCCAGCAGCTTATCACTAGGAGCGGCAGATACGCAGTATTTT.

The rearrangement links TRBV15 to TRBJ2-1, with 14 bases that match TRBD2. The J segment lost 9 bases and the V segment lost 5 bases, leaving 9 bases of the junction unmatched. CDR1 and CDR2 from the germline V gene are LNHNV and YYDKDF (reference sequence). This CDR3 is built from 16 residues. CDR3 amino acids: CATSGRTSGRPTEQFF. For the CDR3, the DNA is TGTGCCACCAGCGGAAGGACTAGCGGGAGGCCCACTGAGCAGTTCTTC. The full variable domain, with the rest looked up from reference TRBV15 and TRBJ2-1, is DAMVIQNPRYQVTQFGKPVTLSCSQTLNHNVMYWYQQKSSQAPKLLFHYYDKDFNNEADTPDNFQSRRPNTSFCFLDIRSPGLGDTAMYLCATSGRTSGRPTEQFFGPGTRLTVL.

The chain couples TRBV7-9 to TRBJ2-6; D may be TRBD2 (5 bases). Trimming stripped 5 bases from V and 2 bases from J, with 7 bases between. CDR3 size: 14 residues. Germline-derived CDR1 and CDR2 are SEHNR and FQNEAQ (reference sequence). The CDR3 DNA follows: TGTGCCAGCAGCCAGAGGGCTGGGGCCAACGTCCTGACTTTC. Its translation: CASSQRAGANVLTF. The variable domain in full, completed from reference TRBV7-9 and TRBJ2-6, reads DTGVSQNPRHKITKRGQNVTFRCDPISEHNRLYWYRQTLGQGPEFLTYFQNEAQLEKSRLLSDRFSAERPKGSFSTLEIQRTEQGDSAMYLCASSQRAGANVLTFGAGSRLTVL.